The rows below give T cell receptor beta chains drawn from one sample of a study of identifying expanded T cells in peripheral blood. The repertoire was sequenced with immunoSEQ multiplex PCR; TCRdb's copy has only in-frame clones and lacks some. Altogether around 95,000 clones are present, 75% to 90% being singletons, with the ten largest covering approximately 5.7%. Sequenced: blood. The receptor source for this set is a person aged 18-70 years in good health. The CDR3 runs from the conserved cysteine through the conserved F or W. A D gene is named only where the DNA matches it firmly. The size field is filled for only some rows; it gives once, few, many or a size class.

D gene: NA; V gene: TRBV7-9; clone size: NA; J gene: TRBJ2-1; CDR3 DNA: TGTGCCAGCAGCTTACTAGCGTGGGGGGGCAGGGAGCAGTTCTTC; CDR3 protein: CASSLLAWGGREQFF
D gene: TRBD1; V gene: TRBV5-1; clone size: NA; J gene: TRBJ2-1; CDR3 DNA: TGCGCCAGCAGCGCCCGGGACAGGAGTTACAATGAGCAGTTCTTC; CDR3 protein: CASSARDRSYNEQFF
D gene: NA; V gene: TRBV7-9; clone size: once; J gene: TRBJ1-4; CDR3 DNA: TGTGCCAGCAGCTTGGACTTACCGGGTGAAAAACTGTTTTTT; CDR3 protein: CASSLDLPGEKLFF
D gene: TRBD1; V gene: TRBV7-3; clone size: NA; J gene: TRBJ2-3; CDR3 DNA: TGTGCCAGCAGCGACCGACAGGGAGTACGAGGTGGTACGCAGTATTTT; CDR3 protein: CASSDRQGVRGGTQYF
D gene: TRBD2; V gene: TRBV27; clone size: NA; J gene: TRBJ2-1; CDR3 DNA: TGTGCCAGCAGTTTATCGTCCCTAGCGGGTGCCTCCTACAATGAGCAGTTCTTC; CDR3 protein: CASSLSSLAGASYNEQFF
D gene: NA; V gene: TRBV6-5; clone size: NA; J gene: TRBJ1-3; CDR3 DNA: TGTGCCAGCAGTAGGTCGACAGCGAGAAACACCATATATTTT; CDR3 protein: CASSRSTARNTIYF
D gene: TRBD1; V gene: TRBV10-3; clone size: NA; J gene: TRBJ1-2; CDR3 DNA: TGTGCCAGCGGGACAGGGGGCTTCCGTTCGAACTATGGCTACACCTTC; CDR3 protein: CASGTGGFRSNYGYTF
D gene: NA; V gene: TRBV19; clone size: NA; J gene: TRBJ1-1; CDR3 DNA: TGTGCCAGTAGTATTGAGGGTAACACTGAAGCTTTCTTT; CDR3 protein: CASSIEGNTEAFF
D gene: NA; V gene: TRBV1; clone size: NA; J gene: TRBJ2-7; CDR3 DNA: TGCACCAGCCGCGGGGACGTTGGGTGCTACGAGCAGTACTTC; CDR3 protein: CTSRGDVGCYEQYF
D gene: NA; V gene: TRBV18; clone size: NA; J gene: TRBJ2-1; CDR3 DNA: TGTGCCAGCTCACCCGCAGGGCTTTGGGATGAGCAGTTCTTC; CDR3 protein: CASSPAGLWDEQFF
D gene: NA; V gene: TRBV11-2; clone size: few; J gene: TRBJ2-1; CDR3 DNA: TGTGCCAGCAGCTTAGACCAGAATGAGCAGTTCTTC; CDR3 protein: CASSLDQNEQFF
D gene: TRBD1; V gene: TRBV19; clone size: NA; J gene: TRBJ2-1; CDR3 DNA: TGTGCCAGCCGAAGACAGGGGTCCGACAATGAGCAGTTCTTC; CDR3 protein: CASRRQGSDNEQFF
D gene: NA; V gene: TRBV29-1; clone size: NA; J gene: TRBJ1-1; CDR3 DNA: TGCAGCGTTGAAACTCAGGCGAACACTGAAGCTTTCTTT; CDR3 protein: CSVETQANTEAFF
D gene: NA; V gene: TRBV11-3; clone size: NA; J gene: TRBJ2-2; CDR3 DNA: TGTGCCAGCAACTTTCAGGGAATCGAGACCGGGGAGCTGTTTTTT; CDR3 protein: CASNFQGIETGELFF
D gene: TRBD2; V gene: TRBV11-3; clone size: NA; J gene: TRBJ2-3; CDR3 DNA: TGTGCCAGCAGCCGACTAGCGGGGGGGGGAACAGATACGCAGTATTTT; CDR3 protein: CASSRLAGGGTDTQYF
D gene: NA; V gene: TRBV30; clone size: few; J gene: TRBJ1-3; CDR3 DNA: TGTGCCTGGAGTCAGGGAAACACCATATATTTT; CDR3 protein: CAWSQGNTIYF
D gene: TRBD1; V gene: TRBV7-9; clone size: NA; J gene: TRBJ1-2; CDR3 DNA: TGTGCCAGCAGCACCCAGACAGGGGATATCTATGGCTACACCTTC; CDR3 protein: CASSTQTGDIYGYTF
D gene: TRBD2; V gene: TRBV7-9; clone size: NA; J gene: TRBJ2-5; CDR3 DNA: TGTGCCAGCAGCCCCGGGACTAGCGGGCGAGAGACCCAGTACTTC; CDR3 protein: CASSPGTSGRETQYF
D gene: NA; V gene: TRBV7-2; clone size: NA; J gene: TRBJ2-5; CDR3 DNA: TGTGCCAGCAGCTTAGACGGTGGGAGAGTCGGAGAGACCCAGTACTTC; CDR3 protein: CASSLDGGRVGETQYF
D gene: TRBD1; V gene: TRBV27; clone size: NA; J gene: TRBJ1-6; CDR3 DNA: TGTGCCAGCAGTTTGTGGACAGGGAGTAATTCACCCCTCCACTTT; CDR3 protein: CASSLWTGSNSPLHF
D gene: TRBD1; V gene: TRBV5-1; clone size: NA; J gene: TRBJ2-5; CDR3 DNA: TGCGCCAGCAGCGCCGGACAGGGCGGTCAAGAGACCCAGTACTTC; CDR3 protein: CASSAGQGGQETQYF
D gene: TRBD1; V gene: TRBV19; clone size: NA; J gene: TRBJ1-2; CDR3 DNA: TGTGCCAGTAGGACACCTGGACAGGCCTACTATGGCTACACCTTC; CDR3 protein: CASRTPGQAYYGYTF
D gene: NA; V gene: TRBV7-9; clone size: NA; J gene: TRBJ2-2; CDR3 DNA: TGTGCCAGCAGCTTAGCGCGGTTAGGGACCGGGGAGCTGTTTTTT; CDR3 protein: CASSLARLGTGELFF
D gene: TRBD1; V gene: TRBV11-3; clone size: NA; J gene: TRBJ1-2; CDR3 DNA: TGTGCCAGCAGCTTAGACCCGACAGGGCCTGGCTACACCTTC; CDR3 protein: CASSLDPTGPGYTF
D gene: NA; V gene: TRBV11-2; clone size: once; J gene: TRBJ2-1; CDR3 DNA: TGTGCCAGCAGCTTCCTCGCGGCCCCAGGAGCCATATTAAATGAGCAGTTCTTC; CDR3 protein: CASSFLAAPGAILNEQFF
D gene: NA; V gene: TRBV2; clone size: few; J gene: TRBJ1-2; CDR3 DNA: TGTGCCAGCAGCCCAGCAGGAGACTATGGCTACACCTTC; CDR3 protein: CASSPAGDYGYTF
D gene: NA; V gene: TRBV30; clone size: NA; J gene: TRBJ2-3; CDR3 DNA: TGTGCCTGGACCGAACGGACAGATACGCAGTATTTT; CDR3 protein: CAWTERTDTQYF
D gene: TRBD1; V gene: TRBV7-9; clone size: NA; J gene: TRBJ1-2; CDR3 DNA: TGTGCCAGCAGCCCCGGGACAGGGGGCTTCGGACTCTATGGCTACACCTTC; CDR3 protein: CASSPGTGGFGLYGYTF
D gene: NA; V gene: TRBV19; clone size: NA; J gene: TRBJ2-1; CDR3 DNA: TGTGCCAGTAGTATGGTGGGACTGGGCAATGAGCAGTTCTTC; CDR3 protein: CASSMVGLGNEQFF
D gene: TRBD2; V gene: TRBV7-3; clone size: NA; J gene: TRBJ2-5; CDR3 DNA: TGTGCCAGCAGCCTCTTAGCGGGGGGGCCCCGGGAGACCCAGTACTTC; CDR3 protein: CASSLLAGGPRETQYF
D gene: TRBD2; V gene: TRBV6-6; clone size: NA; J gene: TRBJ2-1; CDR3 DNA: TGTGCCAGCAGTTACAATAGCGGGAGGGCCGGGGAGCAGTTCTTC; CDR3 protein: CASSYNSGRAGEQFF
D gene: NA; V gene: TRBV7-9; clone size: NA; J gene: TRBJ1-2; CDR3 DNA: TGTGCCATTCGAGGGACAATCGTCTATGGCTACACCTTC; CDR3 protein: CAIRGTIVYGYTF
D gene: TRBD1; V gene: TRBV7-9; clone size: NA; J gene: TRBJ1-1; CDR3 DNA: TGTGCCAGCAGCCTTACAGGGGGCACTGAAGCTTTCTTT; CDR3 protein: CASSLTGGTEAFF
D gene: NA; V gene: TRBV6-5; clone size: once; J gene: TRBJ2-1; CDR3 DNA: TGTGCCAGCAGTTCTCCGGAAGGAAAGTTCTTC; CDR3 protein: CASSSPEGKFF
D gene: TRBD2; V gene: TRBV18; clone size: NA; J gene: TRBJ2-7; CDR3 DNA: TGTGCCAGCTCACCCGGGGCGGGAGCCCGACCCGAGCAGTACTTC; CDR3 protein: CASSPGAGARPEQYF
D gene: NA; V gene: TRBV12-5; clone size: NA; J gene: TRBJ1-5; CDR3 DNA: TGTGCTAGTGGTTTGGGTGTTACTGTGGGGTACAGCAATCAGCCCCAGCATTTT; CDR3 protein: CASGLGVTVGYSNQPQHF
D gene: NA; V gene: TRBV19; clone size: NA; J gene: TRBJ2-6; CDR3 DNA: TGTGCCAGTATGACACCTGGGGCCAACGTCCTGACTTTC; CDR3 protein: CASMTPGANVLTF
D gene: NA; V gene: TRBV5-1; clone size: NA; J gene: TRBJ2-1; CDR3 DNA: TGCGCCAGCAGCTTGAGGGAAAATGAGCAGTTCTTC; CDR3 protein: CASSLRENEQFF